A selection of T cell receptor beta chains follows, all from one sample in a study of regulatory T cells in long-lasting Graves disease. TCRdb re-analysed the multiplex PCR reads in MiXCR, keeping a single row per CDR3 protein. The repertoire consists of around 450,000 distinct CDR3 sequences, with roughly 21% occurring once and the leading ten covering approximately 6.4%. The material was peripheral blood mononuclear cells (PBMCs), obtained when the disease was refractory, from a patient treated with antithyroid drugs. These receptors all stem from a female donor with Graves disease. The CDR3 runs from the conserved cysteine through the conserved F or W. Fields, in order: V gene, clone size, J gene, D gene, CDR3 DNA, CDR3 protein. A D gene is named only where the DNA matches it firmly. Clone size is given for some rows only: seen once, a few or many times, or a class if the clone is expanded.

>TRBV12-3/TRBV12-4|many|TRBJ1-2|.
TGTGCCAGCAGACCCGGATCCTCCGGGGGTGGCTACACCTTC
CASRPGSSGGGYTF
>TRBV19|few|TRBJ1-1|.
TGTGCCAGTAGTATTACCCTGGGACGGGGCACTGAAGCTTTCTTT
CASSITLGRGTEAFF
>TRBV12-3/TRBV12-4|many|TRBJ1-1|.
TGTGCCAGCAGCTTAACGGCTCAGAACACTGAAGCTTTCTTT
CASSLTAQNTEAFF
>TRBV13|many|TRBJ2-7|.
TGTGCCAGCAGCTTAGGCCGGGCAGTCACCTACGAGCAGTACTTC
CASSLGRAVTYEQYF
>TRBV3-1|few|TRBJ1-4|.
TGTGCCAGCAGCCTGGGGCTTTTTGGGGAGAGTGAAAAACTGTTTTTT
CASSLGLFGESEKLFF
>TRBV12-3/TRBV12-4|few|TRBJ2-2|TRBD1
TGTGCCAGCAGGGGACAGCCGCCGTGGACCGGGGAGCTGTTTTTT
CASRGQPPWTGELFF
>TRBV3-1|once|TRBJ2-7|TRBD2
TGTGCCAGCAGCCAAGATCGGCGGGAGGTTACCTACGAGCAGTACTTC
CASSQDRREVTYEQYF
>TRBV6-1|many|TRBJ2-5|TRBD2
TGTGCCAGCAGTAATGGACTAGCGGGAGAGCAAGAGACCCAGTACTTC
CASSNGLAGEQETQYF
>TRBV5-4|.|TRBJ1-2|TRBD1
TGTGCCAGCAGCTTTTCAAGGGGACAGGGTGATGGCTACACCTTC
CASSFSRGQGDGYTF
>TRBV12-3/TRBV12-4|many|TRBJ1-1|.
TGTGCCAGCAGTCCCAAACAGGGTTGGGGCTTGGCCGAAGCTTTCTTT
CASSPKQGWGLAEAFF
>TRBV6-1|.|TRBJ1-2|.
TGTGCCGGCAGTCAACATCCTCACTATGGCTACACCTTC
CAGSQHPHYGYTF
>TRBV7-9|many|TRBJ2-7|.
TGTGCCAGCAGCTTGGGACACTCCTACGAGCAGTACTTC
CASSLGHSYEQYF
>TRBV11-2|.|TRBJ1-1|.
TGTGCCAGCAGCACCTCCCTGGGAAACACTGAAGCTTTCTTT
CASSTSLGNTEAFF
>TRBV20-1|.|TRBJ1-6|.
TGCAGTGCTATCGACCTTGGGGATTTGACCCTCCACTTT
CSAIDLGDLTLHF
>TRBV5-1|.|TRBJ1-5|TRBD1
TGCGCCAGCAGCTCCGGGACAGGGCCTCACCAGCCCCAGCATTTT
CASSSGTGPHQPQHF
>TRBV29-1|.|TRBJ2-5|.
TGCAGCGTTGAAGCTATTTTCACCTCTCACCAAGAGACCCAGTACTTC
CSVEAIFTSHQETQYF
>TRBV29-1|few|TRBJ2-7|.
TGCAGCGCGTTAGCGACGGGGCCTTCCTACGAGCAGTACTTC
CSALATGPSYEQYF
>TRBV5-1|.|TRBJ2-4|TRBD2
TGCGCCAGCAGCTTGGCAGGAGGGAGGGAAAACGTTCAGTACTTC
CASSLAGGRENVQYF
>TRBV2|many|TRBJ1-6|TRBD1
TGTGCCAGCAGTCGGGACAGCTCACCCCTCCACTTT
CASSRDSSPLHF
>TRBV6-1|many|TRBJ2-5|TRBD2
TGTGCCAGCAAGGAGACTAGCGTTCGAGAGACCCAGTACTTC
CASKETSVRETQYF
>TRBV7-9|few|TRBJ2-7|.
TGTGCCAGCAGCTTAACGCCCGGGACAATCTACGAGCAGTACTTC
CASSLTPGTIYEQYF
>TRBV19|few|TRBJ2-5|TRBD1
TGTGCCAGTAGTATGCGCCGGACAGGCCAAGAGACCCAGTACTTC
CASSMRRTGQETQYF
>TRBV6-2/TRBV6-3|few|TRBJ2-2|.
TGTGCCAGCAGTTACTCGAGACTTATTAGCGGGGAGCTGTTTTTT
CASSYSRLISGELFF
>TRBV13|many|TRBJ1-1|.
TGTGCCAGCAGCTTAGGCCTCCGGGGGCTCACTGAAGCTTTCTTT
CASSLGLRGLTEAFF
>TRBV6-1|many|TRBJ2-7|TRBD1
TGTGCCAGCAGTCGGACAGGGCCAGAAGGATCTGGGCAGTACTTC
CASSRTGPEGSGQYF
>TRBV3-1|.|TRBJ2-5|TRBD2
TGTGCCAGCAGCCAAGGACTAGCGGGGGTACAAGAGACCCAGTACTTC
CASSQGLAGVQETQYF
>TRBV6-5|many|TRBJ2-7|TRBD1
TGTGCCAGCAGTTACTCGAGAGGGGGCGCGTACGAGCAGTACTTC
CASSYSRGGAYEQYF
>TRBV12-3/TRBV12-4|.|TRBJ2-3|.
TGTGCCAGCAGTTCGGTCAGCTGGAGGGATACGCAGTATTTT
CASSSVSWRDTQYF
>TRBV12-3/TRBV12-4|few|TRBJ2-7|TRBD2
TGTGCCAGCAGTGATAGCGGGAAGCAGTACTTC
CASSDSGKQYF
>TRBV7-2|.|TRBJ1-5|.
TGTGCCAGCAGCCCAGACCCAGGCCCCAATCAGCCCCAGCATTTT
CASSPDPGPNQPQHF